The entry below describes one TCR beta chain. Germline CDR1 reads MNHEY; CDR2 reads SVGAGI. Deletions cut 5 bases from V and 2 bases from J, with 16 bases between. The CDR3 is 15 amino acids. The data are from a study of blood T cells in healthy people across ages. The authors ran a second PCR of about 6 to 11 cycles using a sample-barcoded 5' primer and a J-beta primer mix. TCRdb passed the 5' RACE reads through MiXCR, listing each CDR3 protein once. Of hundreds of thousands of distinct CDR3 sequences listed, roughly half were seen once; the top ten hold roughly 12%. Source material: blood. The TCR sequence derives from a woman aged 80 or over in good health. This rearrangement joins TRBV6-5 to TRBJ2-7; TRBD1 is a possible D gene (6 bases). DNA for the CDR3: TGTGCCAGCAGTCACCGGGACAAGGCCACCTACGAGCAGTACTTC. Translated, it gives CASSHRDKATYEQYF.